A single sample is the source of the 2 T cell receptor beta chains below, sequenced in a study of blood T cell repertoires in COVID-19. The assay was immunoSEQ multiplex PCR, and TCRdb's table has in-frame clones only and misses some. The table records around 110,000 clones, around four fifths of them present only once. Specimen: peripheral blood. These receptors were obtained from a man aged 30-40 years with acute or convalescent COVID-19.

The table lists this clone with a few counts. This sequence joins TRBV6-5 and TRBJ1-1; unclear D gene. Trimming took 9 bases from V and 1 from J, leaving 12 bases between them. This CDR3 is built from 13 residues. CDR1 is MNHEY and CDR2 is SVGAGI in the germline V gene. The DNA for the CDR3 is TGTGCCAGTCGCCGTGAGGAGAACACTGAAGCTTTCTTT. Its protein product is CASRREENTEAFF.

The chain carries TRBV7-2 and TRBJ2-1, with 8 bases aligning to TRBD2. In germline, CDR1 is SGHTA, CDR2 FQGNSA. This CDR3 spans 16 amino acids. V lost 4 bases to trimming and J lost 3 bases; unmatched junction nucleotides: 8. CDR3 DNA sequence: TGTGCCAGCAGCTCCTCTAGAGCGGGGGTCTACAATGAGCAGTTCTTC. Encoded protein: CASSSSRAGVYNEQFF.